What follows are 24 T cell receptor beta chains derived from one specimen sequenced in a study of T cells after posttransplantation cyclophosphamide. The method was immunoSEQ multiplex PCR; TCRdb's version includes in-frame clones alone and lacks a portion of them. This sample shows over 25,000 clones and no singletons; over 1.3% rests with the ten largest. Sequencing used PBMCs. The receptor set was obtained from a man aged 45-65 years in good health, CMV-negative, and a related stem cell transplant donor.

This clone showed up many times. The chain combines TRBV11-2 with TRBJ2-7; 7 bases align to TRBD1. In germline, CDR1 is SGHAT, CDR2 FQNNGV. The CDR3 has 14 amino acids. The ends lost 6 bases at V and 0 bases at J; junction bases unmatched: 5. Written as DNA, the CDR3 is TGTGCCAGCAGTGTTACAGGGGACTCCTACGAGCAGTACTTC. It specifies CASSVTGDSYEQYF. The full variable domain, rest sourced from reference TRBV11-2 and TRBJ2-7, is EAGVAQSPRYKIIEKRQSVAFWCNPISGHATLYWYQQILGQGPKLLIQFQNNGVVDDSQLPKDRFSAERLKGVDSTLKIQPAKLEDSAVYLCASSVTGDSYEQYFGPGTRLTVT.

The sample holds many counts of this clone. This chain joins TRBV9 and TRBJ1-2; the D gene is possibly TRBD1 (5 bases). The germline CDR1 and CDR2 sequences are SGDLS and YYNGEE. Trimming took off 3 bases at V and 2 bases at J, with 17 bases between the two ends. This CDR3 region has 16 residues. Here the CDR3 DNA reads TGTGCCAGCAGCGCCCTCCCCGGGGGTAAAAACTATGGCTACACCTTC. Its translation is CASSALPGGKNYGYTF.

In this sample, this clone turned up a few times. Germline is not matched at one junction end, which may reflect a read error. CDR3 DNA sequence: TGTGACTGGAGTCGAAGCGGGGTTCACAATGAGCAGTTCTTC. This gives the protein CDWSRSGVHNEQFF. This sequence joins TRBV30 and TRBJ2-1; TRBD2 matches 7 bases. Germline values: CDR1 GTSNPN, CDR2 SVGIG (reference sequence). This CDR3 is 14 amino acids long.

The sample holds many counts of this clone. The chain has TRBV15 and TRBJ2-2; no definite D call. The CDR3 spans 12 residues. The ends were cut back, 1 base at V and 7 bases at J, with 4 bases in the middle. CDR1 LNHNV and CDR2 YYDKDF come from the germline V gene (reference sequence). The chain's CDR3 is CATSRAVGELFF. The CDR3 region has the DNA TGTGCCACCAGCAGAGCTGTCGGGGAGCTGTTTTTT.

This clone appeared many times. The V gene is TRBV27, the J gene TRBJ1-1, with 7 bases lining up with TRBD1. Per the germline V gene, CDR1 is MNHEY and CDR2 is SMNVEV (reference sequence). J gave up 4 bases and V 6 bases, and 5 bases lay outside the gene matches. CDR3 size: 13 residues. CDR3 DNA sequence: TGTGCCAGCAGAACCTCAGGGGGCACTGAAGCTTTCTTT. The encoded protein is CASRTSGGTEAFF.

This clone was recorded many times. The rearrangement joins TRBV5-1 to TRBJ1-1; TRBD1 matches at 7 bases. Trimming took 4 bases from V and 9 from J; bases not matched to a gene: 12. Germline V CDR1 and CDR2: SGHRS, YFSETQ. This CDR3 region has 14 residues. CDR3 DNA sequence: TGCGCCAGCAGCGTCGGACAGGCAGGGGAGAAAGCTTTCTTT. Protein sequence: CASSVGQAGEKAFF. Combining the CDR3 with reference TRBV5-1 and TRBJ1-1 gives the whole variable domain KAGVTQTPRYLIKTRGQQVTLSCSPISGHRSVSWYQQTPGQGLQFLFEYFSETQRNKGNFPGRFSGRQFSNSRSEMNVSTLELGDSALYLCASSVGQAGEKAFFGQGTRLTVV.

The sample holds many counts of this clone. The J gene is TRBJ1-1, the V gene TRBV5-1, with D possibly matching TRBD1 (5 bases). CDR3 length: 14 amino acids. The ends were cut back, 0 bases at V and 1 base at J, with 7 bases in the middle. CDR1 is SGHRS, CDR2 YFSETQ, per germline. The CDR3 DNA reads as TGCGCCAGCAGCTTGGACGGACAGAACACTGAAGCTTTCTTT. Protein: CASSLDGQNTEAFF.

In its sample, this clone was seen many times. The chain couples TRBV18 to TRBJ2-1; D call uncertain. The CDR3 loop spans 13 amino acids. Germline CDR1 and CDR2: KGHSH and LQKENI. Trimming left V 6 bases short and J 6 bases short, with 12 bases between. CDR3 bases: TGTGCCAGCTCGCCGACTGGTCTCAATGAGCAGTTCTTC. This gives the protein CASSPTGLNEQFF.

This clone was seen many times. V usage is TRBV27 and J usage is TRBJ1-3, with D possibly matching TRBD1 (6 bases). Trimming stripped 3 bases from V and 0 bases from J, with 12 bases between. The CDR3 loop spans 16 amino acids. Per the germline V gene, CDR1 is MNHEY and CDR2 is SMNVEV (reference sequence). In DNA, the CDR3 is TGTGCCAGCAGTTTGGCGCAGGGGTTCTCTGGAAACACCATATATTTT. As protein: CASSLAQGFSGNTIYF.

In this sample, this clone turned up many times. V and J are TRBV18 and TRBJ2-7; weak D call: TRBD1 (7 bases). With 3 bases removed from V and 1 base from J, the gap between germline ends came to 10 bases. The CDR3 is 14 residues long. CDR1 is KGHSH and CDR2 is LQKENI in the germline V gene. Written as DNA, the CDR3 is TGTGCCAGCTCACCGACAGGGAGGTCCTACGAGCAGTACTTC. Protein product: CASSPTGRSYEQYF. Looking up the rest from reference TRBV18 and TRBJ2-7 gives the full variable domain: NAGVMQNPRHLVRRRGQEARLRCSPMKGHSHVYWYRQLPEEGLKFMVYLQKENIIDESGMPKERFSAEFPKEGPSILRIQQVVRGDSAAYFCASSPTGRSYEQYFGPGTRLTVT.

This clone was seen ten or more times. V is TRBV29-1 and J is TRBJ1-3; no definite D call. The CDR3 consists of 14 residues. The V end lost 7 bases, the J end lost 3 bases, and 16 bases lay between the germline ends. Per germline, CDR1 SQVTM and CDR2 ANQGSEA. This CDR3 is CSATSFAGGNTIYF. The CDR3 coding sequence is TGCAGCGCAACATCATTTGCTGGTGGAAACACCATATATTTT.

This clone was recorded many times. CDR3 residues: CASARGQGARNSPLHF. The CDR3 DNA is TGTGCCAGCGCCCGGGGGCAGGGGGCGCGTAATTCACCCCTCCACTTT. The chain links TRBV5-5 to TRBJ1-6; 8 positions match TRBD1. Germline CDR1 is SGHKS and CDR2 is YYEKEE (reference sequence). There are 16 residues in the CDR3. The ends lost 7 bases at V and 6 bases at J; junction bases unmatched: 12. Looking up the rest from reference TRBV5-5 and TRBJ1-6 gives the full variable domain: DAGVTQSPTHLIKTRGQQVTLRCSPISGHKSVSWYQQVLGQGPQFIFQYYEKEERGRGNFPDRFSARQFPNYSSELNVNALLLGDSALYLCASARGQGARNSPLHFGNGTRLTVT.

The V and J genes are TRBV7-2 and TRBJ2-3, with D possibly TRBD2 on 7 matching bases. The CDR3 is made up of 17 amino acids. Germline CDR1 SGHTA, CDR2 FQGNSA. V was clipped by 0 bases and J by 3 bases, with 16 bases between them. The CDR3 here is CASSLASRGAGTDTQYF. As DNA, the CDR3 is TGTGCCAGCAGCTTAGCTTCTCGGGGGGCGGGGACAGATACGCAGTATTTT.

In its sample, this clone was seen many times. The CDR3 protein is CASTGDRGDVNEQFF. CDR3 in DNA: TGTGCCAGTACGGGAGACAGGGGCGACGTTAATGAGCAGTTCTTC. The genes are TRBV25-1 and TRBJ2-1; 8 bases agree with TRBD1. Trimming took 9 bases from V and 7 from J; bases not matched to a gene: 14. Per germline, CDR1 MGHDK and CDR2 SYGVNS. The length of the CDR3 is 15 residues.

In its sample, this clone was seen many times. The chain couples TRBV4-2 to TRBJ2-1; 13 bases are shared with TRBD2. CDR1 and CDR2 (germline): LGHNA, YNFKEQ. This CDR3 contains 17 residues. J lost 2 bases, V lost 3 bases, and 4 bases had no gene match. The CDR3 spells CASSHRLAGGPYNEQFF. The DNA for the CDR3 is TGTGCCAGCAGCCACCGACTAGCGGGGGGCCCCTACAATGAGCAGTTCTTC.

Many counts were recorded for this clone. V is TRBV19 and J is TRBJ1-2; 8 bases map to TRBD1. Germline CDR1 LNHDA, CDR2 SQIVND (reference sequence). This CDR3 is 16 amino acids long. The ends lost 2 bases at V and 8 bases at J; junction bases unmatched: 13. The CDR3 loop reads CASSISQGAKVGGYTF. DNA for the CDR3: TGTGCCAGTAGTATATCGCAGGGGGCGAAGGTTGGAGGCTACACCTTC. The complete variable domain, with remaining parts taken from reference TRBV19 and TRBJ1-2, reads DGGITQSPKYLFRKEGQNVTLSCEQNLNHDAMYWYRQDPGQGLRLIYYSQIVNDFQKGDIAEGYSVSREKKESFPLTVTSAQKNPTAFYLCASSISQGAKVGGYTFGSGTRLTVV.

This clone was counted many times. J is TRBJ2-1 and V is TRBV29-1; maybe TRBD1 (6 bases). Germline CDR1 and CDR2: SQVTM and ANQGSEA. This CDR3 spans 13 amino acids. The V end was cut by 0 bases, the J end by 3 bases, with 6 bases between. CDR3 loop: CSVEEDSYNEQFF. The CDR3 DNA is TGCAGCGTTGAAGAGGACAGCTACAATGAGCAGTTCTTC.

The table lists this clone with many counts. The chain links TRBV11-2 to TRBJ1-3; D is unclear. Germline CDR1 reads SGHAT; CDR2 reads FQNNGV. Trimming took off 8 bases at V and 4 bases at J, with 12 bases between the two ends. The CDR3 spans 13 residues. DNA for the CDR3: TGTGCCAGCGGCGGGTTTTCCGGAAACACCATATATTTT. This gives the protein CASGGFSGNTIYF.

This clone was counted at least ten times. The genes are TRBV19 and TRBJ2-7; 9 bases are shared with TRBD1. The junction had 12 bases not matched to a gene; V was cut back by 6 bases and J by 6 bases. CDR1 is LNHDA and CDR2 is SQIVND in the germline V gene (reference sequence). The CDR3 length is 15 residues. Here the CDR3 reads CASRSTGTGMPEQYF. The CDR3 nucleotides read TGTGCCAGTAGATCCACCGGGACAGGGATGCCCGAGCAGTACTTC.

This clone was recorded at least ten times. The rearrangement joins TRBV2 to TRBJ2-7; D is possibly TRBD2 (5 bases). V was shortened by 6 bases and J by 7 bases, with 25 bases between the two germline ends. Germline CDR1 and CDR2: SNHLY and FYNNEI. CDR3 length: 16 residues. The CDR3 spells CASSADFRTPPGEQYF. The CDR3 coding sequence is TGTGCCAGCAGCGCAGATTTTAGGACCCCCCCGGGAGAGCAGTACTTC.

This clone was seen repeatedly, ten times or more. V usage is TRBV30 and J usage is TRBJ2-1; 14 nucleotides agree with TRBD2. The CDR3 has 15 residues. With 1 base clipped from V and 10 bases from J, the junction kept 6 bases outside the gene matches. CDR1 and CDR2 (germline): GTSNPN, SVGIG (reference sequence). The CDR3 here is CAWSGGLAGAKEQFF. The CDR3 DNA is TGTGCCTGGAGTGGGGGACTAGCGGGAGCCAAGGAGCAGTTCTTC.

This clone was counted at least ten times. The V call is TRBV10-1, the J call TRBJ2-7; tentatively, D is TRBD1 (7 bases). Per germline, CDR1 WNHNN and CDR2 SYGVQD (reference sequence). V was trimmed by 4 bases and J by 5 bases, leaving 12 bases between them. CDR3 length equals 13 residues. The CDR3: CASSVAGGNEQYF. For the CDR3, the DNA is TGCGCCAGCAGTGTGGCAGGGGGGAACGAGCAGTACTTC.

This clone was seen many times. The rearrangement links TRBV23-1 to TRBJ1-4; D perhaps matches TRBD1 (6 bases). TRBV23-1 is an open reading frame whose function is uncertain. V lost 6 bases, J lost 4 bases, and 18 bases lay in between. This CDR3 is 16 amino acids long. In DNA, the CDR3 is TGCGCCAGCAGGATTTGGGACACAGGATATAATGAAAAACTGTTTTTT. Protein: CASRIWDTGYNEKLFF.

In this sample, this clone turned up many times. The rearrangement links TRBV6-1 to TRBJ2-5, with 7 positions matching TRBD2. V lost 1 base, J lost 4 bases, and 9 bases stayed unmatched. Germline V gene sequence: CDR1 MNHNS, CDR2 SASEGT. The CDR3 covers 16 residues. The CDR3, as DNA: TGTGCCAGCAGTGAAGTCTCCCGGGAGGTAGGAGAGACCCAGTACTTC. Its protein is CASSEVSREVGETQYF.